This TCR beta chain was profiled in a study of T cells in Graves' hyperthyroidism and ophthalmopathy. The wider study: Initial diagnosis, before any treatment, was when peripheral blood was collected.

Amplification targeted TCR beta CDR3 regions from RNA transcripts. HTBI primers drove first-round RT-PCR of the TCR CDR3. TCRdb itself ran the multiplex PCR reads through MiXCR, one entry per CDR3 protein. The sample contains approximately 150,000 distinct CDR3 sequences, about 9.4% of which appear only once. Study findings and constraints: Among thyroid clonotypes expanded above 0.001, most also appeared in blood.

Diagnoses rested on clinical symptoms, serum thyroxine and TRAb, thyroid ultrasound and orbital computed tomography. Ahead of any ophthalmopathy symptoms, the blood sample was obtained at the first diagnosis of hyperthyroidism. In regard to this clonotype: The antigen remains unidentified.

This receptor was obtained from a woman in her late teens or twenties with Graves' hyperthyroidism that later progressed to Graves' ophthalmopathy. The sequenced sample was blood.

Here the CDR3 DNA reads TGTGCCTCCCAGGATAGGACAGGGGTACTAACAGATACGCAGTATTTT. Amino acids: CASQDRTGVLTDTQYF. The chain employs TRBV27 and TRBJ2-3; 9 nucleotides agree with TRBD1. Trimming cost V 11 bases and J 3 bases; bases outside gene matches: 15. The CDR3 consists of 16 residues. The germline V gene has CDR1 MNHEY and CDR2 SMNVEV (reference sequence).